The 28 T cell receptor beta chains in this list originate from one sample, sequenced in a study of blood T cells in healthy people across ages. The authors ran a second PCR of about 7 to 11 cycles using a sample-barcoded 5' primer and a J-beta primer mix. Via MiXCR, TCRdb re-called the 5' RACE reads, giving one row per CDR3 protein. The table lists around 1,000,000 distinct CDR3 sequences, around 27% of them singletons. These data are also associated with another study on T cells of mothers and their children.

Sequences were obtained from blood. These receptors came from a girl aged 2-10 years in good health.

This clonotype was observed a handful of times. The CDR3 nucleotides are TGTGCCAGCAGCCCCGCGCTGGACAGGGAGGAGACCCAGTACTTC. Encoded protein: CASSPALDREETQYF. The J gene is TRBJ2-5, the V gene TRBV28, with 8 bases fitting TRBD1. CDR1 is MDHEN, CDR2 SYDVKM, per germline. The CDR3 covers 15 residues. Unmatched junction bases numbered 11, after V lost 6 bases and J lost 5 bases.

The chain couples TRBV12-3 or TRBV12-4 to TRBJ1-2; D unclear. The V end was cut by 5 bases, the J end by 6 bases, with 13 bases between. The CDR3 extends over 13 amino acids. The CDR3 DNA sequence: TGTGCCAGCAGTCCATCTCTAGTCAATGGCTACACCTTC. This translates into CASSPSLVNGYTF.

This clonotype occurred a few times. The V gene is TRBV2, the J gene TRBJ2-1, with D possibly matching TRBD1 (6 bases). V lost 7 bases and J 10 bases, leaving 14 bases between the germline ends. Germline assignment: CDR1 SNHLY and CDR2 FYNNEI. The CDR3 covers 12 residues. The CDR3: CASNRGGSEQFF. CDR3 bases: TGTGCCAGCAACCGAGGGGGTTCCGAGCAGTTCTTC. Using reference TRBV2 and TRBJ2-1 for the parts outside the CDR3, the full variable domain is EPEVTQTPSHQVTQMGQEVILRCVPISNHLYFYWYRQILGQKVEFLVSFYNNEISEKSEIFDDQFSVERPDGSNFTLKIRSTKLEDSAMYFCASNRGGSEQFFGPGTRLTVL.

This clonotype was detected a few times. The rearrangement links TRBV5-1 to TRBJ2-5, with TRBD2 matching 9 bases. The DNA end favors TRBJ2-1, so the J call may be wrong. Germline V gene lookup returns CDR1 SGHRS and CDR2 YFSETQ. The CDR3 sequence is 14 residues long. The CDR3 loop is CASSSPRAGGQQFF. The CDR3 bases are TGCGCCAGCAGCTCCCCCCGAGCGGGGGGCCAGCAGTTCTTC.

The chain carries TRBV29-1 and TRBJ1-2; D gene unclear. V was cut by 4 bases and J by 6 bases, with 18 bases left in between. This CDR3 region has 14 residues. Germline assignment: CDR1 SQVTM and CDR2 ANQGSEA. The CDR3 nucleotides are TGCAGCGTTGCTATCGTCGGGAGCGGGGATGGCTACACCTTC. Its protein is CSVAIVGSGDGYTF.

The gene calls are TRBV11-3 and TRBJ2-5; 11 nucleotides align to TRBD2. CDR3 length: 15 residues. Per germline, CDR1 SGHNT and CDR2 YENEEA. V shed 4 bases, J shed 1 base, and the junction held 2 bases outside the gene matches. The CDR3 sequence: CASSWTSGFQETQYF. The CDR3 nucleotides are TGTGCCAGCAGCTGGACTAGCGGGTTCCAAGAGACCCAGTACTTC.

The rearrangement joins TRBV20-1 to TRBJ2-2, with 9 bases lining up with TRBD2. This CDR3 is 14 amino acids long. V was pared by 2 bases and J by 2 bases, with 0 bases of the junction left unmatched. Germline CDR1 reads DFQATT; CDR2 reads SNEGSKA (reference sequence). CDR3 sequence (DNA): TGCAGTGCTAGACTAGCGGGAAACACCGGGGAGCTGTTTTTT. Its protein product is CSARLAGNTGELFF.

In the case of this clonotype: One end of the junction does not line up with germline, which may come from a read error. The chain links TRBV6-5 to TRBJ2-5; TRBD1 or TRBD2 may be the D gene (5 bases each). The J call may be mistaken, given a closer DNA end match to TRBJ2-1. The CDR3 is made up of 13 amino acids. The germline V gene encodes CDR1 MNHEY and CDR2 SVGAGI. CDR3 nucleotide sequence: TGTGCCTGCAGCCTGGGACCGGTCCATGAGCAGTTCTTC. Translation gives CACSLGPVHEQFF.

This clonotype occurred a few times. The chain carries TRBV15 and TRBJ1-4, with 10 bases fitting TRBD1. Trimming cost V 2 bases and J 6 bases; bases outside gene matches: 6. The CDR3 length is 16 residues. Germline loops: CDR1 LNHNV, CDR2 YYDKDF (reference sequence). CDR3 DNA sequence: TGTGCCACCAGCAGAACACGACAGGGGGCAGATGAAAAACTGTTTTTT. Translated: CATSRTRQGADEKLFF.

The chain is built from TRBV7-9 and TRBJ1-2, with D perhaps matching TRBD1 (6 bases). The germline V gene encodes CDR1 SEHNR and CDR2 FQNEAQ (reference sequence). The CDR3 length is 17 residues. Trimming stripped 4 bases from V and 4 bases from J, with 22 bases between. The CDR3 coding sequence is TGTGCCAGCAGCTACTCCATCGGACAGCCGTTTTCCTATGGCTACACCTTC. Protein product: CASSYSIGQPFSYGYTF.

This clonotype was detected only a few times. V and J are TRBV25-1 and TRBJ2-1, with 11 bases matching TRBD2. Germline V gene sequence: CDR1 MGHDK, CDR2 SYGVNS. V lost 6 bases to trimming and J lost 3 bases; unmatched junction nucleotides: 4. The CDR3 runs 15 residues. CDR3 DNA: TGTGCCAGCAGAGGGACTAGCGGCATCTACAATGAGCAGTTCTTC. It encodes CASRGTSGIYNEQFF.

The gene calls are TRBV20-1 and TRBJ2-7, with 8 nucleotides matching TRBD2. This CDR3 contains 13 residues. CDR1 is DFQATT and CDR2 is SNEGSKA in the germline V gene (reference sequence). The ends lost 3 bases at V and 2 bases at J; junction bases unmatched: 3. CDR3 in amino acids: CSARTSAAYEQYF. The CDR3 DNA is TGCAGTGCTAGGACTAGCGCGGCCTACGAGCAGTACTTC.

The chain joins TRBV29-1 to TRBJ1-2; D is unresolved. Trimming left V 3 bases short and J 3 bases short, with 5 bases between. Germline V gene sequence: CDR1 SQVTM, CDR2 ANQGSEA. The CDR3 runs to 11 residues. The CDR3 sequence: CSVDGDYGYTF. Written as DNA, the CDR3 is TGCAGCGTTGACGGGGACTATGGCTACACCTTC.

Only a few counts were recorded for this clonotype. The chain couples TRBV6-1 to TRBJ1-2; TRBD1 matches 7 bases. The trim removed 7 bases at V and 5 bases at J, leaving 7 bases unmatched. Germline assignment: CDR1 MNHNS and CDR2 SASEGT. The CDR3 totals 13 residues. The CDR3 spells CASNNPGQYGYTF. The CDR3 DNA is TGTGCCAGCAACAACCCGGGACAGTATGGCTACACCTTC.

There are a few counts of this clonotype. An end of the junction does not agree with germline; a read error may underlie this. V is TRBV9 and J is TRBJ2-2; D could derive from TRBD1 or TRBD2 (5 bases each). CDR1 and CDR2 (germline): SGDLS, YYNGEE. The CDR3 has 20 residues. CDR3 nucleotide sequence: TGTGCCAGCAGCGTAGGGTTCAGGATTGGGGACCCCGTAGAAGTCGGGGAGCTGTTCTTT. It codes for CASSVGFRIGDPVEVGELFF.

This clonotype was seen a few times. A junction boundary mismatches the germline segment, possibly from a read error. The chain couples TRBV12-3 or TRBV12-4 to TRBJ1-5, with a possible D match to TRBD1 (6 bases). The CDR3 runs 14 residues. CDR3 bases: TGTGCTAGCAGCGGACAGAATAGCAATCAGCCCCAGCATTTT. It specifies CASSGQNSNQPQHF.

This chain links TRBV5-5 with TRBJ2-1; TRBD1 agrees at 7 bases. CDR3 length: 15 amino acids. V dropped 4 bases and J dropped 16; count of bases not matched to a gene: 20. The V gene's germline CDR1 is SGHKS and CDR2 YYEKEE (reference sequence). This CDR3 is CASSLVERGLGAFFF. The CDR3 coding sequence is TGTGCCAGCAGCCTCGTGGAAAGGGGGCTCGGAGCTTTTTTCTTC.

The chain has TRBV7-9 and TRBJ1-1; the D is unclear. The V end lost 3 bases, the J end lost 4 bases, and 9 bases lay between the germline ends. This CDR3 spans 13 amino acids. The V gene's germline CDR1 is SEHNR and CDR2 FQNEAQ (reference sequence). CDR3 DNA: TGTGCCAGCAGCTTGGCGATGGGCACTGAAGCTTTCTTT. Translated: CASSLAMGTEAFF.

The genes are TRBV2 and TRBJ2-3; D is unresolved. CDR1 SNHLY and CDR2 FYNNEI come from the germline V gene. This CDR3 region has 12 residues. The ends were cut back, 6 bases at V and 4 bases at J, with 8 bases in the middle. The CDR3 protein is CASRDLSDTQYF. The CDR3 region has the DNA TGTGCCAGCAGAGACTTATCAGATACGCAGTATTTT.

V gene TRBV7-9 combines with J gene TRBJ2-5; D is possibly TRBD2 (5 bases). The assigned J gene may be wrong: the sequence end matches TRBJ2-7 better. Germline V gene sequence: CDR1 SEHNR, CDR2 FQNEAQ (reference sequence). This CDR3 contains 13 residues. The CDR3 coding sequence is TGTGCCAGCAGCTTAATAATAAGCGGCGAGCAGTACTTC. As protein: CASSLIISGEQYF.

The rearrangement links TRBV20-1 to TRBJ2-1, with TRBD2 identical over 8 bases. Unmatched junction bases numbered 7, after V lost 6 bases and J lost 0 bases. CDR1 DFQATT and CDR2 SNEGSKA come from the germline V gene (reference sequence). The CDR3 is 15 amino acids. The CDR3, as DNA: TGCAGTGCCCAAAGCGGGAGAGGCTCCTACAATGAGCAGTTCTTC. Translation gives CSAQSGRGSYNEQFF.

J is TRBJ1-4 and V is TRBV7-6; D unclear. With 5 bases removed from V and 5 bases from J, the gap between germline ends came to 15 bases. Germline CDR1 reads SGHVS; CDR2 reads FNYEAQ. The CDR3 runs to 15 residues. The chain's CDR3 is CASSTATSPNEKLFF. CDR3 sequence (DNA): TGTGCCAGCAGCACCGCGACATCCCCCAATGAAAAACTGTTTTTT.

There are many counts of this clonotype. The chain joins TRBV12-3 or TRBV12-4 to TRBJ2-1; D may match TRBD1 or TRBD2 (5 bases each). This CDR3 spans 16 amino acids. V was clipped by 6 bases and J by 2 bases, with 17 bases between them. CDR3 sequence: CASSSGTEGAYNEQFF. The CDR3 DNA follows: TGTGCCAGCAGCTCCGGGACGGAAGGCGCCTACAATGAGCAGTTCTTC.

This clonotype was observed a handful of times. The chain is built from TRBV5-5 and TRBJ1-2; no definite D call. Trimming took 0 bases from V and 3 from J, leaving 9 bases between them. Germline-derived CDR1 and CDR2 are SGHKS and YYEKEE (reference sequence). The CDR3 loop spans 14 amino acids. CDR3 sequence reads: CASSLESGDYGYTF. In DNA, the CDR3 is TGTGCCAGCAGCTTGGAGTCTGGGGACTATGGCTACACCTTC.

This clonotype was seen a few times. The chain recombines TRBV5-1 with TRBJ2-4; tentative D call: TRBD2 (5 bases). V lost 4 bases to trimming and J lost 0 bases, with 14 bases between them. This CDR3 is built from 16 residues. In germline, CDR1 is SGHRS, CDR2 YFSETQ. The CDR3 nucleotides are TGCGCCAGCAGCCTCGGGGAGAACTTAGCCAAAAACATTCAGTACTTC. It translates to CASSLGENLAKNIQYF.

The rearrangement uses TRBV7-3 and TRBJ2-1; no clear D gene. V was pared by 6 bases and J by 6 bases, with 12 bases between. The CDR3 spans 13 residues. Germline V gene lookup returns CDR1 SGHTA and CDR2 FQGTGA. The CDR3 loop reads CASRLSGSNEQFF. The CDR3 nucleotides read TGTGCCAGCAGGCTCTCCGGCTCCAATGAGCAGTTCTTC.

The chain links TRBV11-2 to TRBJ2-3, with TRBD1 as a possible D gene (5 bases). The CDR3 sequence is 15 residues long. Germline-derived CDR1 and CDR2 are SGHAT and FQNNGV. Trimming shortened V by 3 bases and J by 2 bases, and 12 bases separated the two germline ends. The CDR3 DNA follows: TGTGCCAGCAGCTTGGGGCAGACCATCACAGATACGCAGTATTTT. It specifies CASSLGQTITDTQYF. Variable domain in full (rest from reference TRBV11-2 and TRBJ2-3): EAGVAQSPRYKIIEKRQSVAFWCNPISGHATLYWYQQILGQGPKLLIQFQNNGVVDDSQLPKDRFSAERLKGVDSTLKIQPAKLEDSAVYLCASSLGQTITDTQYFGPGTRLTVL.

V usage is TRBV5-8 and J usage is TRBJ2-5; TRBD2 matches at 9 bases. V was pared by 0 bases and J by 5 bases, with 17 bases of the junction left unmatched. The length of the CDR3 is 19 residues. CDR1 SGHTS and CDR2 YDEGEE come from the germline V gene. The CDR3 sequence: CASSLEGLAGGPRSETQYF. The CDR3 DNA reads as TGTGCCAGCAGCTTGGAGGGCCTGGCGGGGGGGCCCCGGTCTGAGACCCAGTACTTC.